This T cell receptor (beta chain) was profiled in a study of blood T cell repertoires in COVID-19. TCRdb's copy holds only in-frame clones and misses some; the assay was immunoSEQ multiplex PCR. The sample holds fewer than 100,000 clones, around 75% seen once. This clone was counted only a few times. Germline lookup yields CDR1 SNHLY and CDR2 FYNNEI. CDR3 size: 15 residues. The junction had 2 bases not matched to a gene; V was cut back by 1 base and J by 0 bases. Sequenced material: peripheral blood. V and J are TRBV2 and TRBJ1-1; 7 bases match TRBD1. This receptor was taken from a man aged 65-85 years with acute or convalescent COVID-19. CDR3 amino acids: CASSEGTGLNTEAFF. The CDR3 DNA follows: TGTGCCAGCAGTGAAGGGACAGGATTGAACACTGAAGCTTTCTTT. The variable domain in full, completed from reference TRBV2 and TRBJ1-1, reads EPEVTQTPSHQVTQMGQEVILRCVPISNHLYFYWYRQILGQKVEFLVSFYNNEISEKSEIFDDQFSVERPDGSNFTLKIRSTKLEDSAMYFCASSEGTGLNTEAFFGQGTRLTVV.